The present TCR beta chain was sequenced within a study of blood T cell repertoires in COVID-19. Losses at the gene ends were 0 bases for V and 3 bases for J; bases not matched to a gene: 0. CDR1 and CDR2 (germline): SGHAT, FQNNGV. CDR3 length: 16 residues. Authors' analysis steps: From reference gene primer amplification, estimates of nucleated cell counts were derived. Repertoires were generated with immunoSEQ multiplex PCR, while TCRdb's copy carries only in-frame clones and drops some. D and trimming were read from the DNA, whereas the V and J calls and clone size are those reported in that table. The sample records tens of thousands of clones, around 79% being singletons. Seattle researchers signed up patients amid active infection and tracked them longitudinally.

This chain uses TRBV11-2 with TRBJ1-6; 9 nucleotides agree with TRBD1. This TCR came from a man in his fifties with COVID-19, enrolled during active disease. The specimen sequenced was peripheral blood. The CDR3 DNA reads as TGTGCCAGCAGCTTAGAGACAGGGGGCTATAATTCACCCCTCCACTTT. Protein sequence: CASSLETGGYNSPLHF. Based on the CDR3 plus reference TRBV11-2 and TRBJ1-6, the full variable domain is EAGVAQSPRYKIIEKRQSVAFWCNPISGHATLYWYQQILGQGPKLLIQFQNNGVVDDSQLPKDRFSAERLKGVDSTLKIQPAKLEDSAVYLCASSLETGGYNSPLHFGNGTRLTVT.